Sequencing of this T cell receptor (beta chain) was carried out in a study of shared clonotypes between healthy human individuals (dated by TCRdb to 2018 to 2020). The study in broad terms: A few men and two women, aged 18 to 49 years, made up the cohort. The study deeply sequenced blood TCR repertoires of five healthy adults to estimate repertoire size and the extent of clonotype sharing between individuals. To increase sequencing depth and limit assay-specific biases, different laboratories used diverse techniques to prepare libraries and sequence TCR repertoires. Per donor, leukapheresis produced somewhere between about 0.9 and 9 billion PBMCs. For each donor, CD4 naive and CD4 memory were each given three plates, CD8 naive was given two plates, and CD8 memory was given one plate. Overall results and qualifications from the work: Even with the large sequencing depth, rarefaction of the sorted-subset datasets indicated that sequencing was incomplete. Pairwise subsampling indicated that sequencing depth was expected to affect the degree of clonotype sharing among donors. Only blood was sampled, and tissue TCR repertoires likely differ from those in blood. Across several donors, approximately 4.6% of naive CD4, around 3.5% of naive CD8, about 2% of memory CD4, and under 0.45% of memory CD8 clonotypes were shared. Compared with non-shared clonotypes, the clonotypes found in all four sorted-subset donors had higher generation probabilities. The small number of donors limited the genetic and exposure-history diversity represented. Naive subsets generally had larger estimated clonotype richness than memory subsets did.

Using the deep immunoSEQ assay, multiplex PCR amplified TCR CDR3 regions from genomic DNA. Extracted genomic DNA from each cell subset was distributed evenly across all wells of several immunoSEQ 96-well plates, and each plate was treated as a replicate. For sorted subsets, 200 to 250 ng genomic DNA, equal to some 28,000 T cell genomes, was loaded into each replicate PCR. Purified libraries were measured with a Qubit 3.0 fluorometer, size-checked on a Bioanalyzer 2100, and measured again with the KAPA Library Quantification kit. Each immunoSEQ 96-well plate was sequenced on its own single-read 150-cycle Illumina NextSeq 550 flow cell. Under the source paper's analysis protocol: The immunoSEQ output contained only junctional sequences without quality scores, so filtering could not match that applied to full-length reads. Sequences were annotated with PyIR, a Python wrapper for IgBLAST v1.9, and V/J genes and CDR3 were assigned using IMGT germline references. Reads were filtered out if the reads had weak V/J assignments (E-value above 1e-6), no CDR3, stop codons, out-of-frame junctions, or ambiguous translated residues. A V3J clonotype was defined by an identical inferred V gene, J gene, and CDR3 amino acid sequence. Percentage overlap between repertoires was calculated by dividing the number of shared unique clonotypes by the size of the smaller repertoire. RTK rarefaction, the Chao1 estimator, and Recon v2.1 estimates of unobserved clonotypes were used to assess repertoire richness. For all TCRbeta clonotypes obtained by the gDNA method from several donors, generation probabilities were computed with OLGA. TCRdb retrieved this table from immuneACCESS and kept in-frame rearrangements only. Not all clones are present; in checked studies, unresolved V genes account for under half, and no reason is known for the remainder. V, J and clone size were drawn from that table, and D and trimming were deduced from the DNA. This sample lists about 1,800,000 clones; around 96% were detected once. The leading ten clones occupy approximately 1.2% of the sample.

Turning to this clone: Its binding antigen is unknown. No base quality values were provided; no much bigger clone lies one nucleotide off.

CDR3 length: 17 amino acids, cysteine to phenylalanine. Of all the DNA, just the CDR3 is kept, 51 bases in frame from base 1. Between the V and J ends, shortened by 0 bases and 0 bases respectively, the junction contains 13 bases. Looking up the germline V gene yields CDR1 SGHRS and CDR2 YFSETQ. CD8 naive samples were CD45RO-negative cells positively selected for CCR7, giving a CD45RA+CCR7+ population that excluded TemRA cells. Donors were healthy HIV-negative adults with no recently reported acute infections or vaccinations. Only Caucasian adults living in Nashville, Tennessee, USA were represented among the donors. Blood was collected by leukapheresis, and PBMCs were isolated by Ficoll-Histopaque density gradient centrifugation and then cryopreserved in liquid nitrogen vapor phase. Analytical flow cytometry was used to check the purity and quantity of every magnetically sorted T cell population. Each sorted fraction had its genomic DNA isolated and then quantified by UV absorbance on a Nanodrop 2000c.

This clonotype was sampled from a man younger than 30 in good health. The chain was built from TRBV5-1 and TRBJ1-5; the D gene cannot be resolved reliably. The sample taken for sequencing was naive CD8+ T cells sorted from blood. In light of the paper, this sample's cell subset or site label describes: CD45RA+CCR7+. The CDR3 region: CASSLAGPDYSNQPQHF. The nucleotide sequence is TGCGCCAGCAGCTTGGCTGGTCCAGACTATAGCAATCAGCCCCAGCATTTT. The full variable domain, completed from the reference TRBV5-1 and TRBJ1-5 proteins outside the CDR3, reads KAGVTQTPRYLIKTRGQQVTLSCSPISGHRSVSWYQQTPGQGLQFLFEYFSETQRNKGNFPGRFSGRQFSNSRSEMNVSTLELGDSALYLCASSLAGPDYSNQPQHFGDGTRLSIL.